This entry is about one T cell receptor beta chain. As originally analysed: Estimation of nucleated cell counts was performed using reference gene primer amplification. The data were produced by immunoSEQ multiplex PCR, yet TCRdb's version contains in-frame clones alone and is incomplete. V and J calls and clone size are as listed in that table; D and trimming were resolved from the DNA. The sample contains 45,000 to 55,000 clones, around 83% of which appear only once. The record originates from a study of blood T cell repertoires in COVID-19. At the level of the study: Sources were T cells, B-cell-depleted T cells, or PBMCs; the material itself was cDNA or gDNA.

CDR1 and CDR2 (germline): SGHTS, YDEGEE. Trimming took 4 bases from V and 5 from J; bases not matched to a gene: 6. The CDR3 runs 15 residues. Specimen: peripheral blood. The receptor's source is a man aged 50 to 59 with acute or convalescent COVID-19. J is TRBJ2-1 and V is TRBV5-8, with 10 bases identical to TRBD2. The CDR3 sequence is CASSKLAGRNNEQFF. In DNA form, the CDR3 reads TGTGCCAGCAGCAAACTAGCGGGGCGTAACAATGAGCAGTTCTTC.